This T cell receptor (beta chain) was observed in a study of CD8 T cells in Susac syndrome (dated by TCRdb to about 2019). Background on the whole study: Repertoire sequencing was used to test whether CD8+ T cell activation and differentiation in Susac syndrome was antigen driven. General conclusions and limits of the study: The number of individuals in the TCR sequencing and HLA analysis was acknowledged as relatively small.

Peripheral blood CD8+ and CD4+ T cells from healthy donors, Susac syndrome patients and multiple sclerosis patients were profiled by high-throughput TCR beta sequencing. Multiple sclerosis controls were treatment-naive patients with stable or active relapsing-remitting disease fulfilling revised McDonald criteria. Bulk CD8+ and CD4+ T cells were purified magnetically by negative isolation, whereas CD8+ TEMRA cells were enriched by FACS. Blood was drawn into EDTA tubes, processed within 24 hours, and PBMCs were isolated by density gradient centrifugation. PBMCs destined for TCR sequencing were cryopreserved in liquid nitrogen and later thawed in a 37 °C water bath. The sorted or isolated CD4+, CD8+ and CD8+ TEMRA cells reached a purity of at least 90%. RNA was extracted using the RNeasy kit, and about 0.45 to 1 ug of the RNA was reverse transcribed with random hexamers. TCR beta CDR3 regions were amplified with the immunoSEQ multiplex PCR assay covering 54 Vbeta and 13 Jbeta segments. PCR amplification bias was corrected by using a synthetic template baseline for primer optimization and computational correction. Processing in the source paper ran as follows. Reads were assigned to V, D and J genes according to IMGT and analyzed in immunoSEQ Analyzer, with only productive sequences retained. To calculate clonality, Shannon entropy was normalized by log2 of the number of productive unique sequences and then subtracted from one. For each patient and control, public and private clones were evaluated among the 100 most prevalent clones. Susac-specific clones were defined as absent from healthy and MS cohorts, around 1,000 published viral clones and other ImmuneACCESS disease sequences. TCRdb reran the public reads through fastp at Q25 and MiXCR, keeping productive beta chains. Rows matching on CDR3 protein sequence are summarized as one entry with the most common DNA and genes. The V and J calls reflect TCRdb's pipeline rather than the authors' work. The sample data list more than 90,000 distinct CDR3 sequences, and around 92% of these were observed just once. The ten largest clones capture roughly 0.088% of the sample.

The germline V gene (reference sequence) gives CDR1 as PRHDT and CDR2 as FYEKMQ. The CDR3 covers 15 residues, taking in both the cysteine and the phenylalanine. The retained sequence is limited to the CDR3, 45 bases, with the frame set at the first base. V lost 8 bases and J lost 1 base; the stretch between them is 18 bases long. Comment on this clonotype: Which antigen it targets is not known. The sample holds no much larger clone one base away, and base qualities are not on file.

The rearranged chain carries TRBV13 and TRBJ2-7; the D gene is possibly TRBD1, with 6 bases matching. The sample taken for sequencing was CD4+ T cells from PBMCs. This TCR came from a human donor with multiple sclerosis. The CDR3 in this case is CASRRLGHASYEQYF. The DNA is TGTGCCAGCCGGAGATTGGGACACGCATCCTACGAGCAGTACTTC. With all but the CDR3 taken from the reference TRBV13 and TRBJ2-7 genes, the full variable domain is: AAGVIQSPRHLIKEKRETATLKCYPIPRHDTVYWYQQGPGQDPQFLISFYEKMQSDKGSIPDRFSAQQFSDYHSELNMSSLELGDSALYFCASRRLGHASYEQYFGPGTRLTVT.